Below, 15 T cell receptor beta chains from the same sample are listed, as sequenced in a study of blood T cells in healthy people across ages. With a J-beta primer mix and a sample-barcoded 5' primer, a second PCR ran 7 to 11 cycles. Via MiXCR, TCRdb re-called the 5' RACE reads, giving one row per CDR3 protein. The sample shows 1.8 million or so distinct CDR3 sequences, around 40% of them seen only once. Sequencing was done on a sample of blood. The receptors come from a human donor in good health.

A few counts support this clonotype. The chain employs TRBV13 and TRBJ2-1, with TRBD2 identical over 9 bases. The J segment lost 8 bases and the V segment lost 7 bases, leaving 9 bases of the junction unmatched. The V gene's germline CDR1 is PRHDT and CDR2 FYEKMQ (reference sequence). This CDR3 comprises 14 residues. The CDR3 here is CASNRGRGTHEQFF. In nucleotides, the CDR3 is TGTGCCAGCAACCGCGGGAGGGGTACGCATGAGCAGTTCTTC.

This clonotype was counted a few times. The chain combines TRBV29-1 with TRBJ1-1; maybe TRBD1 (6 bases). There are 13 residues in the CDR3. The germline CDR1 and CDR2 sequences are SQVTM and ANQGSEA. The V and J ends lost 6 bases and 0 bases respectively, with 11 bases between them. CDR3 amino acids: CSVDTGLNTEAFF. The CDR3 DNA sequence: TGCAGCGTCGATACAGGGTTGAACACTGAAGCTTTCTTT.

This chain connects TRBV7-6 to TRBJ2-7; D gene unclear. Germline CDR1 reads SGHVS; CDR2 reads FNYEAQ. Trimming removed 1 base at V and 4 bases at J, with 11 bases between. The CDR3 is made up of 14 amino acids. CDR3: CASSLEVGEYEQYF. The CDR3 DNA is TGTGCCAGCAGCTTAGAAGTTGGGGAATACGAGCAGTACTTC.

This clonotype has just a few counts. The chain carries TRBV7-3 and TRBJ2-1; TRBD1 matches at 11 bases. The germline gives CDR1 SGHTA, CDR2 FQGTGA. This CDR3 is built from 15 residues. After removal of 5 bases from V and 4 bases from J, the junction contained 4 bases not matched to a gene. CDR3 amino acids: CASSTDRGRYNEQFF. The CDR3, as DNA: TGTGCCAGCAGCACGGACAGGGGGCGATACAATGAGCAGTTCTTC.

The chain carries TRBV7-9 and TRBJ1-2, with TRBD1 matching 10 bases. Germline V gene sequence: CDR1 SEHNR, CDR2 FQNEAQ (reference sequence). The trim removed 6 bases at V and 3 bases at J, leaving 7 bases unmatched. This CDR3 has 15 amino acids. DNA of the CDR3: TGTGCCAGCAGACAACCTGGGACAGGGGACTATGGCTACACCTTC. This translates into CASRQPGTGDYGYTF.

This sequence joins TRBV6-1 and TRBJ2-4; TRBD1 might be the D (6 bases). The last part of the DNA fits TRBJ2-7 better; the J call may be wrong. Germline CDR1 MNHNS, CDR2 SASEGT. This CDR3 spans 12 amino acids. CDR3 nucleotide sequence: TGTGCCGGGTCGGCAGGGGTCTACGAGCAGTACTTC. Its translation is CAGSAGVYEQYF.

The rearrangement joins TRBV20-1 to TRBJ2-7, with D possibly TRBD2 on 5 matching bases. Trimming removed 0 bases from V and 3 bases from J, with 12 bases in between. The CDR3 loop spans 14 amino acids. Germline V gives CDR1 DFQATT, CDR2 SNEGSKA (reference sequence). The CDR3, as DNA: TGCAGTGCTAGAGATCGGAGGAGTCTCTACGAGCAGTACTTC. Its translation is CSARDRRSLYEQYF.

CDR3 in DNA: TGTGCCAGCCAGAGTTCCAATCAGCCCCAGCATTTT. This translates into CASQSSNQPQHF. This chain joins TRBV6-2 or TRBV6-3 and TRBJ1-5, with D uncertain. Germline values: CDR1 MNHEY, CDR2 SVGEGT. The CDR3 spans 12 residues. V lost 8 bases to trimming and J lost 3 bases, with 8 bases between them.

The J gene is TRBJ1-3, the V gene TRBV7-2; D is uncertain. The CDR3 covers 15 residues. Germline V gene lookup returns CDR1 SGHTA and CDR2 FQGNSA. Deletions cut 8 bases from V and 0 bases from J, with 14 bases between. This CDR3 is CASGLEGLSGNTIYF. The CDR3 DNA reads TGTGCCAGCGGTTTGGAGGGCCTCTCTGGAAACACCATATATTTT.

This chain joins TRBV4-2 and TRBJ2-4; D ambiguous. Gene TRBJ2-7 matches the end of the DNA better, so the J call may be wrong. The CDR3 totals 15 residues. CDR1 and CDR2 (germline): LGHNA, YNFKEQ. CDR3 in DNA: TGTGCCAGCAGTTCCTCGCTTGGGCAGATCCACGAGCAGTACTTC. This codes for CASSSSLGQIHEQYF.

This clonotype was seen a handful of times. The chain has TRBV4-2 and TRBJ1-2; D is uncertain. The CDR3 sequence is 13 residues long. CDR1 LGHNA and CDR2 YNFKEQ come from the germline V gene. V lost 4 bases and J lost 8, with 14 bases in between. CDR3 residues: CASSPLTEGGYTF. CDR3 DNA sequence: TGTGCCAGCAGCCCTCTGACGGAGGGAGGCTACACCTTC.

The chain links TRBV28 to TRBJ1-4, with a tentative D call TRBD1 (6 bases). The germline V gene has CDR1 MDHEN and CDR2 SYDVKM. Trimming left V 5 bases short and J 8 bases short, with 21 bases between. This CDR3 spans 16 amino acids. CDR3 amino acids: CASSPRTTGRKEKLFF. The DNA of the CDR3 is TGTGCCAGCAGTCCAAGAACGACAGGACGCAAGGAAAAACTGTTTTTT.

In this sample, this clonotype turned up a few times. J is TRBJ2-3 and V is TRBV29-1, with unresolved D. Germline CDR1 and CDR2: SQVTM and ANQGSEA. Trimming stripped 6 bases from V and 1 base from J, with 5 bases between. The CDR3 loop spans 11 amino acids. CDR3 sequence (DNA): TGCAGCGTAGAGGGCACAGATACGCAGTATTTT. Translated: CSVEGTDTQYF.

This clonotype has only a few counts. V gene TRBV6-2 or TRBV6-3 combines with J gene TRBJ2-1; D remains unclear. The CDR3 length is 14 residues. CDR1 is MNHEY, CDR2 SVGEGT, per germline. V lost 11 bases and J 4 bases, leaving 18 bases between the germline ends. CDR3 amino acids: CAARTIRGYNEQFF. CDR3 DNA sequence: TGTGCCGCACGAACGATTCGCGGTTACAATGAGCAGTTCTTC.

J is TRBJ2-4 and V is TRBV6-1, with unresolved D. The J call may be mistaken, given a closer DNA end match to TRBJ2-1. The germline CDR1 and CDR2 sequences are MNHNS and SASEGT. The CDR3 runs 12 residues. The CDR3 region has the DNA TGTGCCAGCAGTGAAACTACAGTAGAGCAGTTCTTC. It encodes CASSETTVEQFF.